This T cell receptor (beta chain) derives from a study of blood T cell repertoires in COVID-19. Study-wide background: The United States, Italy and Spain supplied acute and convalescent COVID-19 samples. T cells, B-cell-depleted T cells, or PBMCs supplied cDNA or gDNA.

The germline gives CDR1 MNHEY, CDR2 SMNVEV (reference sequence). V lost 9 bases and J lost 5; bases outside the gene matches: 15. The CDR3 is 15 residues long. Generated by immunoSEQ multiplex PCR, the TCRdb table keeps only in-frame clones and is missing some. The sample has more than 40,000 clones; roughly 83% are singletons. This clonotype originated in a man in his fifties or sixties with acute or convalescent COVID-19. This chain uses TRBV27 with TRBJ1-2, with 7 nucleotides matching TRBD1. Specimen: peripheral blood. DNA for the CDR3: TGTGCCAGTTTGGACAGGCCGAACTCTGGTTATGGCTACACCTTC. Translation: CASLDRPNSGYGYTF.